This TCR beta chain was obtained from a study of CD8+ T cells in alopecia areata. In each case, RNA was isolated and then reverse transcribed into cDNA as the sequencing template. Sequencing used immunoSEQ multiplex PCR; TCRdb keeps in-frame clones, though not all of them. The sample holds about 69,000 clones, under 75% seen once. The V end was cut by 7 bases, the J end by 0 bases, with 13 bases between. The CDR3 sequence is 15 residues long. Looked up from germline, CDR1 is SEHNR and CDR2 is FQNEAQ (reference sequence). The gene calls are TRBV7-9 and TRBJ2-1; TRBD2 might be the D (6 bases). This receptor was taken from a human donor with alopecia areata. The starting material was CD8+ T cells sorted from blood, obtained at week 0. CDR3 loop: CASIRASVSYNEQFF. The CDR3 DNA reads as TGTGCCAGCATTCGGGCTAGCGTCTCCTACAATGAGCAGTTCTTC.